The sequence of this T cell receptor beta chain was determined in a study of T-cell reconstitution after alpha-beta-depleted transplantation in children (TCRdb year 2016). Some background on the complete study: Using TCR repertoire profiling, the study quantitatively followed how T-cell immune reconstitution unfolded in children after TCRalphabeta/CD19-depleted allogeneic hematopoietic cell transplantation.

The CDR3 runs 16 amino acids, cysteine and phenylalanine included. CDR3 DNA only is kept here, 48 bases in frame from base 1. Trimming at the junction amounts to 1 base on V and 9 bases on J, and the germline ends lie 19 bases apart. Sequences SEHNR (CDR1) and FQNEAQ (CDR2) are obtained from the germline V gene (reference sequence). A word on this clonotype: The antigen this receptor binds is unknown. No much larger clone is present one base from it, and per-base qualities are unavailable.

Library prep was done by PCR. Sequencing relied on an Illumina HiSeq 2500. To normalize quantification of the TCRbeta repertoire, the TCR libraries were built with molecular barcoding that relied on unique molecular identifiers. Using fastp trimming at Q25 and MiXCR clonotype assembly, TCRdb reanalyzed the public sequencing data and kept in-frame beta chains. One record per CDR3 amino acid sequence lists the most common genes and DNA. This sample gives approximately 590,000 distinct CDR3 sequences in total; roughly a tenth of them show up just once. The leading ten clones occupy around 4% of the sample.

The clonotype originates from a human donor who donated a stem cell graft to a child with acute myeloid leukemia. The sequencing here drew on PBMCs from the stem cell graft donor, taken from the stem cell graft. The chain couples TRBV7-9 to TRBJ2-1; the D gene is perhaps TRBD2, on 6 matching bases. The CDR3 reads as follows: CASSLGSRRDDPEQFF. The nucleotide sequence is given as TGTGCCAGCAGCTTAGGTTCTCGGCGGGATGATCCTGAGCAGTTCTTC. The CDR3 plus the reference TRBV7-9 and TRBJ2-1 genes for the other parts give the full variable domain: DTGVSQNPRHKITKRGQNVTFRCDPISEHNRLYWYRQTLGQGPEFLTYFQNEAQLEKSRLLSDRFSAERPKGSFSTLEIQRTEQGDSAMYLCASSLGSRRDDPEQFFGPGTRLTVL.